This T cell receptor (beta chain) came from a study of OX40 agonist ivuxolimab in advanced cancers. For the study at large: Patients received ivuxolimab, an intravenous treatment, every 2 weeks at 0.01 to 10 mg/kg. The dose-escalation group included hepatocellular carcinoma, melanoma, renal cell carcinoma and head and neck cancer.

Study-wide results and caveats: Among the least clonally expanded were partial responders at 0.1-3.0 mg/kg.

Excluded were patients having autoimmune disease history or systemic immunosuppression. Per the germline V gene, CDR1 is MGHRA and CDR2 is YSYEKL. V was trimmed by 0 bases and J by 10 bases, leaving 13 bases between them. The length of the CDR3 is 13 residues. About this clone itself: What it binds is not known.

Sequencing was performed with immunoSEQ multiplex PCR; in TCRdb, only in-frame clones are kept and a portion is missing. The repertoire holds tens of thousands of clones, with more than 80% as singletons. The chain is built from TRBV4-1 and TRBJ2-7; D is unclear. Sequencing used CD4+ or CD8+ T cells sorted from blood, obtained in a trial of the OX40 agonist ivuxolimab. The origin of this receptor is an adult with an advanced solid tumor such as melanoma, head and neck, liver or kidney cancer. CDR3 in DNA: TGCGCCAGCAGCCAAGAGCCGGACCCCCACCAGTACTTC. Its protein product is CASSQEPDPHQYF.